These T cell receptor beta chains were read from a single sample in a study of cytomegalovirus exposure and HLA in healthy donors. TCRdb's copy holds only in-frame clones and misses some; the assay was immunoSEQ multiplex PCR. This sample's table reports roughly 50,000 clones. The sequenced sample was PBMCs. The receptors here all came from a male donor in good health and CMV-seropositive. The CDR3 runs from the conserved cysteine through the conserved F or W. The D gene is left open where the match is weak. A clone size is listed for some rows: how often the clone was seen (once, few, many), or a class if it is expanded.

-	TRBV6-5	TRBJ2-2	-	TGTGCCAGCAGTTCCCCTAGAATTGGCGGGGAGCTGTTTTTT	CASSSPRIGGELFF
-	TRBV10-3	TRBJ2-4	TRBD2	TGTGCCATCAGTGATCGGGAGGACCTTAACATTCAGTACTTC	CAISDREDLNIQYF
-	TRBV5-1	TRBJ1-4	-	TGCGCCAGCAGCGAGGAGGACAGCCCTAATGAAAAACTGTTTTTT	CASSEEDSPNEKLFF
-	TRBV18	TRBJ2-5	-	TGTGCCAGCTCACCACCGGAGGGACGGGAGACCCAGTACTTC	CASSPPEGRETQYF
-	TRBV5-4	TRBJ2-7	TRBD2	TGTGCCAGCAGCTTGAGAGTAAGCGGGGGCGCCTCAGACGAGCAGTACTTC	CASSLRVSGGASDEQYF
-	TRBV2	TRBJ2-1	TRBD1	TGTGCCAGCAGTGGGGACAGGGCTACCTACAATGAGCAGTTCTTC	CASSGDRATYNEQFF
-	TRBV19	TRBJ2-7	TRBD1	TGTGCCAGTAGTCCCGGACAGGGAGCCTACGAGCAGTACTTC	CASSPGQGAYEQYF
-	TRBV9	TRBJ2-2	-	TGTGCCAGCAGCGTGGGAGGGGGGAACACCGGGGAGCTGTTTTTT	CASSVGGGNTGELFF
-	TRBV7-8	TRBJ2-5	TRBD1	TGTGCCTGGTCCGGGACAGGGGGCGGAGAGACCCAGTACTTC	CAWSGTGGGETQYF
-	TRBV5-1	TRBJ2-7	TRBD1	TGCGCCAGCAGCTCCTCGGGACAGGGGAGCTCCTACGAGCAGTACTTC	CASSSSGQGSSYEQYF
-	TRBV29-1	TRBJ1-1	TRBD1	TGCAGCGTTCACGGGACAGTCATGAACACTGAAGCTTTCTTT	CSVHGTVMNTEAFF
-	TRBV5-4	TRBJ2-1	TRBD2	TGTGCCAGCAGCCGACTAGCGGGGGCCGGCGATGAGCAGTTCTTC	CASSRLAGAGDEQFF
-	TRBV6-5	TRBJ2-7	TRBD1	TGTGCCAGTCGGGACAGCAGCTACGAGCAGTACTTC	CASRDSSYEQYF
-	TRBV7-9	TRBJ2-7	TRBD1	TGTGCCAGCAGCCCCCAGGACAGGGGGTACGAGCAGTACTTC	CASSPQDRGYEQYF
-	TRBV6-5	TRBJ1-2	TRBD1	TGTGCCAGCAGTTACTCGGGTTCCCCAGGGGGCGAGGGCTACACCTTC	CASSYSGSPGGEGYTF
-	TRBV7-7	TRBJ2-1	TRBD1	TGTGCCAGCAGCCTCTCCGGACAGGGGGTCAATGAGCAGTTCTTC	CASSLSGQGVNEQFF
-	TRBV7-6	TRBJ2-5	TRBD2	TGTGCCACCTGGGCTAGCGGGGGGGCCCCGGGTGAGACCCAGTACTTC	CATWASGGAPGETQYF
-	TRBV6-1	TRBJ2-3	TRBD2	TGTGCCAGCAGTGAAAACCCCCTGGGTCTAGCGGGGGGCGGAGATACGCAGTATTTT	CASSENPLGLAGGGDTQYF
-	TRBV5-1	TRBJ2-7	-	TGCGCCAGCAGCTTGGTGGCAGGGTCATACGAGCAGTACTTC	CASSLVAGSYEQYF
-	TRBV15	TRBJ1-4	-	TGTGCCACCAGCAGACCTAGGGAGGGGCTCGGGCGGGAAAAACTGTTTTTT	CATSRPREGLGREKLFF
-	TRBV30	TRBJ2-3	-	TGTGCCTGGAGCTGGCAAAACACAGATACGCAGTATTTT	CAWSWQNTDTQYF
-	TRBV6-1	TRBJ1-1	-	TGTGCCAGCAGGAAAGGACAGACCACTGAAGCTTTCTTT	CASRKGQTTEAFF
-	TRBV5-6	TRBJ2-3	-	TGTGCCAGCAGCCGCTACAGCACAGATACGCAGTATTTT	CASSRYSTDTQYF
-	TRBV29-1	TRBJ2-3	-	TGCAGCGTTGTGGGAGGCCCAGATACGCAGTATTTT	CSVVGGPDTQYF
medium-sized	TRBV6-6	TRBJ2-1	-	TGTGCCAGCAGTTACTCCACTTACAATGAGCAGTTCTTC	CASSYSTYNEQFF
-	TRBV19	TRBJ2-3	-	TGTGCCAGTAGTACAGTGGACTGGCCAAGGGTATCTGGTAAAAACACAGATACGCAGTATTTT	CASSTVDWPRVSGKNTDTQYF
-	TRBV4-3	TRBJ1-1	TRBD1	TGCGCCAGCAGCCAAGAGGACAGGGGGAAGACTGAAGCTTTCTTT	CASSQEDRGKTEAFF